This TCR beta chain was sequenced in a study of neoadjuvant nivolumab and ipilimumab in lung cancer. In the study overall: Nivolumab 3 mg/kg was given days 1, 15 and 29, plus ipilimumab 1 mg/kg day 1 in combination. Study-level findings and limits: A small number of samples were TCR sequenced.

Assay: immunoSEQ multiplex PCR; the TCRdb copy retains only in-frame clones and omits some. This sample yields about 30,000 clones, of which approximately 80% are seen a single time; around a sixth belongs to the top ten. CDR3 length: 14 residues. After removal of 3 bases from V and 2 bases from J, the junction contained 4 bases not matched to a gene. Germline CDR1 reads SGHAT; CDR2 reads FQNNGV. Of note for this clone: As yet, its antigen is unknown.

The TCR sequence derives from an adult with non-small cell lung cancer. This chain uses TRBV11-2 with TRBJ2-7; 7 bases agree with TRBD1. The material sequenced was tumor tissue, taken after neoadjuvant nivolumab, alone or with ipilimumab, at or shortly before surgery. The CDR3 sequence: CASSFRGWTYEQYF. CDR3 in DNA: TGTGCCAGCAGCTTCAGGGGGTGGACCTACGAGCAGTACTTC.